A single sample gave rise to the 15 T cell receptor beta chains below, sequenced in a study of cytomegalovirus exposure and HLA in healthy donors (dated by TCRdb to 2015 to 2018). Libraries were prepared through the immunoSEQ multiplex PCR assay. TCRdb provides this immuneACCESS table in a form limited to in-frame rearrangements. Some clones are lacking; in checked studies, under half of them reflect an unresolved V gene, and why the rest are absent is not known. The sample yields roughly 350,000 clones; roughly 89% were counted once. The ten largest clones take up over 0.8% of the sample. The specimen sequenced was PBMCs. These receptor sequences come from a woman between 18 and 30 years old in good health and CMV-seronegative.

The J gene is TRBJ2-1, the V gene TRBV4-3, with 9 bases lining up with TRBD2. Germline-derived CDR1 and CDR2 are LGHNA and YSLEER. Losses at the gene ends were 0 bases for V and 9 bases for J; bases not matched to a gene: 9. The CDR3 is made up of 16 amino acids. Written as DNA, the CDR3 is TGCGCCAGCAGCCAAGATCACGCGGGAGGGACAGCTGAGCAGTTCTTC. It encodes CASSQDHAGGTAEQFF.

This clone showed up just a few times. The V and J genes are TRBV4-3 and TRBJ2-1, with TRBD2 matching 8 bases. Germline assignment: CDR1 LGHNA and CDR2 YSLEER. Trimming cost V 10 bases and J 5 bases; bases outside gene matches: 13. The CDR3 is 15 amino acids. CDR3 protein: CATTAGAGPNNEQFF. CDR3 nucleotide sequence: TGCGCCACCACAGCGGGAGCTGGCCCGAACAATGAGCAGTTCTTC.

CDR3 nucleotides: TGTGCCAGCAGCCCCACGACTAGCGGGAGTTCCAATGAGCAGTTCTTC. Its protein is CASSPTTSGSSNEQFF. The V gene is TRBV11-2, the J gene TRBJ2-1, with 12 bases fitting TRBD2. Germline CDR1 SGHAT, CDR2 FQNNGV. The CDR3 has 16 residues. V was pared by 5 bases and J by 6 bases, with 8 bases of the junction left unmatched.

The rearrangement uses TRBV7-6 and TRBJ2-7, with a tentative D call TRBD2 (6 bases). Trimming took off 1 base at V and 7 bases at J, with 14 bases between the two ends. The CDR3 length is 14 residues. Germline V gives CDR1 SGHVS, CDR2 FNYEAQ. DNA for the CDR3: TGTGCCAGCAGCTTAGGCGGGACCCCAAGGGAGCAGTACTTC. Translated, it gives CASSLGGTPREQYF.

This chain joins TRBV5-1 and TRBJ1-1; no clear D. Germline CDR1 is SGHRS and CDR2 is YFSETQ. Trimming shortened V by 4 bases and J by 3 bases, and 10 bases separated the two germline ends. The CDR3 is made up of 13 amino acids. The CDR3, as DNA: TGCGCCAGCAGCCTCCGGGAGGACACTGAAGCTTTCTTT. Translated, it gives CASSLREDTEAFF.

The gene calls are TRBV27 and TRBJ2-7, with D possibly TRBD1 on 6 matching bases. The germline V and J ends were trimmed by 0 bases and 1 base, with 10 bases remaining between them. This CDR3 is 15 amino acids long. Germline CDR1 reads MNHEY; CDR2 reads SMNVEV (reference sequence). Here the CDR3 reads CASSLSVGQSYEQYF. In DNA form, the CDR3 reads TGTGCCAGCAGTTTATCGGTCGGACAGTCCTACGAGCAGTACTTC.

Worth noting for this clone: One junction end does not reproduce the germline sequence, and a read error may be involved. As DNA, the CDR3 is TGTGCCACCAGCCTTACGGGGGGTTACTACAATGAGCAGTTCTTC. It translates to CATSLTGGYYNEQFF. This chain joins TRBV7-6 and TRBJ2-1; 7 nucleotides line up with TRBD2. Germline assignment: CDR1 SGHVS and CDR2 FNYEAQ. CDR3 length: 15 amino acids. Looking up the rest from reference TRBV7-6 and TRBJ2-1 gives the full variable domain: GAGVSQSPRYKVTKRGQDVALRCDPISGHVSLYWYRQALGQGPEFLTYFNYEAQQDKSGLPNDRFSAERPEGSISTLTIQRTEQRDSAMYRCATSLTGGYYNEQFFGPGTRLTVL.

The V and J genes are TRBV7-6 and TRBJ1-1, with a possible D match to TRBD1 (5 bases). CDR3 length equals 15 residues. Germline loops: CDR1 SGHVS, CDR2 FNYEAQ. Trimming removed 1 base from V and 3 bases from J, with 12 bases in between. For the CDR3, the DNA is TGTGCCAGCAGCTTAGTGGGGGGATTGGACACTGAAGCTTTCTTT. Translating it yields CASSLVGGLDTEAFF. Filled out from reference TRBV7-6 and TRBJ1-1, the complete variable domain reads GAGVSQSPRYKVTKRGQDVALRCDPISGHVSLYWYRQALGQGPEFLTYFNYEAQQDKSGLPNDRFSAERPEGSISTLTIQRTEQRDSAMYRCASSLVGGLDTEAFFGQGTRLTVV.

This chain uses TRBV7-2 with TRBJ2-5; 7 bases are shared with TRBD2. Germline V gene sequence: CDR1 SGHTA, CDR2 FQGNSA. Unmatched junction bases numbered 6, after V lost 1 base and J lost 4 bases. The CDR3 is 15 amino acids. The CDR3 bases are TGTGCCAGCAGCTTAGGCGGCGGCGGGGGAGAGACCCAGTACTTC. Protein: CASSLGGGGGETQYF.

The V gene is TRBV5-6, the J gene TRBJ1-2, with 11 bases matching TRBD1. The CDR3 loop spans 16 amino acids. After removal of 4 bases from V and 2 bases from J, the junction contained 7 bases not matched to a gene. Germline V gives CDR1 SGHDT, CDR2 YYEEEE. The CDR3 nucleotides are TGTGCCAGCAGCATCCCCGGGACAGGGGGGAACTATGGCTACACCTTC. Its protein product is CASSIPGTGGNYGYTF. The full variable domain, its missing parts supplied by reference TRBV5-6 and TRBJ1-2, is DAGVTQSPTHLIKTRGQQVTLRCSPKSGHDTVSWYQQALGQGPQFIFQYYEEEERQRGNFPDRFSGHQFPNYSSELNVNALLLGDSALYLCASSIPGTGGNYGYTFGSGTRLTVV.

The chain has TRBV10-3 and TRBJ1-2; 9 bases align to TRBD1. This CDR3 contains 15 residues. Per germline, CDR1 ENHRY and CDR2 SYGVKD. Trimming took 6 bases from V and 1 from J; bases not matched to a gene: 6. The CDR3 coding sequence is TGTGCCATCAGCCCACAGGGGGCGCTTAACTATGGCTACACCTTC. Translated, it gives CAISPQGALNYGYTF.

The chain employs TRBV7-9 and TRBJ1-2; D possibly corresponds to TRBD1 (5 bases). This CDR3 has 13 residues. The V gene's germline CDR1 is SEHNR and CDR2 FQNEAQ (reference sequence). V was cut by 5 bases and J by 5 bases, with 12 bases left in between. The CDR3 protein is CASSQGGVYGYTF. For the CDR3, the DNA is TGTGCCAGCAGCCAGGGTGGGGTTTATGGCTACACCTTC.

The rearrangement links TRBV10-3 to TRBJ2-1; maybe TRBD2 (6 bases). Trimming removed 10 bases from V and 6 bases from J, with 16 bases in between. The CDR3 covers 13 residues. Germline CDR1 is ENHRY and CDR2 is SYGVKD. CDR3 coding DNA: TGTGCCACCGTGCCTTGGGGAGGCAATGAGCAGTTCTTC. Translation gives CATVPWGGNEQFF.

The genes are TRBV6-6 and TRBJ1-1; weak D call: TRBD1 (5 bases). The CDR3 has 13 amino acids. Germline V lookup: CDR1 MNHNY, CDR2 SVGAGI (reference sequence). V dropped 2 bases and J dropped 6 bases, with 10 bases sitting between them. CDR3 protein: CASSYNRIPEAFF. The CDR3 DNA is TGTGCCAGCAGTTACAACAGGATCCCTGAAGCTTTCTTT.

The V call is TRBV27, the J call TRBJ1-3, with no clear D. The CDR3 has 15 residues. Germline V gene sequence: CDR1 MNHEY, CDR2 SMNVEV (reference sequence). V lost 0 bases and J 0 bases, leaving 6 bases between the germline ends. CDR3 region: CASSLSGSSGNTIYF. The CDR3 bases are TGTGCCAGCAGTTTATCTGGGAGCTCTGGAAACACCATATATTTT.